The entry that follows covers one TCR beta chain sequence. Its cognate antigen has yet to be identified. No base qualities exist here, and no much larger clone lies one base off it. This record comes from a study of PD-L1 blockade in urothelial cancer (dated by TCRdb to the late 2010s). For the wider study: Therapy was started at some point between 2013 and 2015 for all patients, and atezolizumab 1,200 mg was administered intravenously every 3 weeks. Twenty-five of 29 patients were males with bladder-origin urothelial cancer, and 18 of 29 reported a prior smoking history. Patients had an ECOG performance status of 0 or 1 and had received between 0 and 3 prior chemotherapy regimens. Blood samples were analyzed at 3 weeks after treatment start (second dose) and at 6 weeks after treatment start. A median of roughly 140,000 T cells and some 90,000 unique TCRs was obtained from blood samples, and a median clonality of 0.080 was observed. The study was an exploratory multi-omic analysis of somatic, immune and clinical correlates of response to PD-L1 blockade with atezolizumab in urothelial cancer. Pretreatment tumor samples and matched peripheral blood, collected serially before and after atezolizumab treatment, underwent TCR sequencing. Durable clinical benefit was defined as progression-free survival longer than 6 months, and TCR features were also tested against progression-free and overall survival. In the same patients, whole exome sequencing and RNA sequencing of pretreatment tumors were performed in addition to TCR sequencing. Roughly nine patients achieved durable clinical benefit and approximately 20 did not. Pretreatment blood TCR-seq was available for 30 or so patients, at least one posttreatment blood collection was obtained for 24 patients, and tumor TCR-seq was available for 24 patients.

Synthetic TCR analog templates were spiked into each PCR to estimate absolute template abundance from read counts. The immunoSEQ assay was used to amplify TCRbeta CDR3 regions from genomic DNA with bias-controlled V and J gene primers. Sequencing of rearranged TCRbeta segments was performed at approximately 20X coverage. On the study's bioinformatics: Sequencing errors were corrected by clustering and CDR3s were annotated against IMGT to assign V, D and J genes. Only productive TCRbeta rearrangements were used in downstream analyses, excluding out-of-frame or stop-codon sequences. To compute clonality, Shannon entropy was normalized by the log of the number of unique productive sequences and then subtracted from one. Fisher's exact test with Benjamini-Hochberg correction, using a cutoff of adjusted p below 0.01, was how clones that differed between time points or between blood and tumor were identified. TCRdb took this table from immuneACCESS and kept in-frame rearrangements with V and J called. Such tables lack part of the clones; where checked against another copy, unresolved V genes explain under half of the gap, and the rest is unexplained. That table supplies the V and J calls and clone size; D and trimming were determined from the DNA. This sample is represented by around 56,000 clones; about 82% of them were singletons. The ten top clones hold 2.5% to 3.5% of the sample.

Here is what the overall study found, with its caveats: Among patients with durable benefit, tumor-associated TCR clones showed greater expansion in peripheral blood 3 weeks after treatment started (n ≈ 21, p = 0.022). Because of the small sample size (n ≈ 29) and the many exploratory analyses performed, the results are intended to be regarded as hypothesis-generating. A pretreatment peripheral blood TCR clonality below the median was linked to improved progression-free and overall survival.

From the cysteine up to the phenylalanine, the CDR3 has a length of 16 residues. Only CDR3 DNA is held: 48 bases, read in frame from base 1. V is cut by 2 bases and J by 0 bases, and the space between the germline ends is 11 bases. CDR1 KGHSH and CDR2 LQKENI are derived from the germline V gene. A total of 25 to 30 patients with locally advanced or metastatic urothelial carcinoma, treated at Memorial Sloan Kettering on a trial protocol, made up the cohort. Peripheral blood mononuclear cells were collected pretreatment and during treatment, with between 1 and 8 total time points obtained per patient. The Qiagen DNeasy Blood extraction kit was used to purify genomic DNA from total PBMCs and tumor samples. PBMCs were collected pretreatment and during treatment and were isolated and stored as previously described.

The receptor was derived from a man aged 45 to 65 with urothelial cancer. The rearrangement combines TRBV18 with TRBJ1-5; confidence is insufficient to name the D gene. Material: PBMCs, obtained around atezolizumab (anti-PD-L1) treatment. In nucleotide form, the sequence is TGTGCCAGCTCACCAGAGGCCAGACCTAGCAATCAGCCCCAGCATTTT. Its protein reads: CASSPEARPSNQPQHF.